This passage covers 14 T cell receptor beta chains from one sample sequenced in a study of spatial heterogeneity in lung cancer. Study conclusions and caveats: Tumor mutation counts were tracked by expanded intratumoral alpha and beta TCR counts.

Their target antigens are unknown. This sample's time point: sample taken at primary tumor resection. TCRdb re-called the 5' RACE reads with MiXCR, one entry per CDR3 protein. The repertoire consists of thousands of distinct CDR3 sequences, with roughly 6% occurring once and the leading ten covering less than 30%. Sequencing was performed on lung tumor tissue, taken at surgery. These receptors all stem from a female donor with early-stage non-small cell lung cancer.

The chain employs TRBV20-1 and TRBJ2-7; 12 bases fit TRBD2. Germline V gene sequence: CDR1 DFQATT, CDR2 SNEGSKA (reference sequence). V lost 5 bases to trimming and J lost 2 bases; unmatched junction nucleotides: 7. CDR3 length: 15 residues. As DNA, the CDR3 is TGCAGTGCTCTGACTAGCGGGGGCCTTCCCTACGAGCAGTACTTC. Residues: CSALTSGGLPYEQYF.

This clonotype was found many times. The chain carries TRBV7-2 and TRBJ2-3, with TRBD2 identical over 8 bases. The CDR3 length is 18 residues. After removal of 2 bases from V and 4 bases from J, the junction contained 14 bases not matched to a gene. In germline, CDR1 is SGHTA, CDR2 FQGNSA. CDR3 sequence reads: CASSLFGDLGLASDTQYF. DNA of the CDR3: TGTGCCAGCAGCTTATTTGGGGACCTAGGACTAGCTTCAGATACGCAGTATTTT.

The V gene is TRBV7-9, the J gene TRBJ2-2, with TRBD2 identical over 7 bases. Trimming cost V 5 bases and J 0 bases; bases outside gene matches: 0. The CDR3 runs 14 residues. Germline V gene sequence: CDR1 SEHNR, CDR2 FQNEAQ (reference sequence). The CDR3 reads CASSGLANTGELFF. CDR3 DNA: TGTGCCAGCAGCGGACTAGCGAACACCGGGGAGCTGTTTTTT.

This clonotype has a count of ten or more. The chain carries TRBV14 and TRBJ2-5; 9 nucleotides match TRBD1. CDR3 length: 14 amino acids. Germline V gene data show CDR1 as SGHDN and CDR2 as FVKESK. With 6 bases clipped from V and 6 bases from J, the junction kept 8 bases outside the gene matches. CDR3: CASRPRGQGQTQYF. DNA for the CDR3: TGTGCCAGCAGACCACGCGGACAGGGGCAGACCCAGTACTTC. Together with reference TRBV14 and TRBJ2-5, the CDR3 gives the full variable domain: EAGVTQFPSHSVIEKGQTVTLRCDPISGHDNLYWYRRVMGKEIKFLLHFVKESKQDESGMPNNRFLAERTGGTYSTLKVQPAELEDSGVYFCASRPRGQGQTQYFGPGTRLLVL.

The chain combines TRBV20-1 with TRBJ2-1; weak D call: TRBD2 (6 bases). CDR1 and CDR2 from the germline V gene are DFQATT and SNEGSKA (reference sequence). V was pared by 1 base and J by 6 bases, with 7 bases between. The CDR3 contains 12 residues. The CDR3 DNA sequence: TGCAGTGCTAGAGGCGGGGTCAATGAGCAGTTCTTC. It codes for CSARGGVNEQFF.

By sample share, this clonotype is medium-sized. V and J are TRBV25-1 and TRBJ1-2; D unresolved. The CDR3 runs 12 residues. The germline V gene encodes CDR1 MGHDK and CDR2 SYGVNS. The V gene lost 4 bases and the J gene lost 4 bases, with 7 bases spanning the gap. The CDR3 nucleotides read TGTGCCAGCAGTGCGGCGGGCTATGGCTACACCTTC. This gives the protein CASSAAGYGYTF.

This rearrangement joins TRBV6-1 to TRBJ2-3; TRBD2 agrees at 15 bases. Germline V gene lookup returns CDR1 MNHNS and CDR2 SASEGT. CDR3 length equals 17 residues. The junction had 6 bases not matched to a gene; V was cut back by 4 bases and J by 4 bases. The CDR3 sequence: CASSGPRTSGGADTQYF. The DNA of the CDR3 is TGTGCCAGCAGTGGCCCCCGGACTAGCGGGGGGGCAGATACGCAGTATTTT.

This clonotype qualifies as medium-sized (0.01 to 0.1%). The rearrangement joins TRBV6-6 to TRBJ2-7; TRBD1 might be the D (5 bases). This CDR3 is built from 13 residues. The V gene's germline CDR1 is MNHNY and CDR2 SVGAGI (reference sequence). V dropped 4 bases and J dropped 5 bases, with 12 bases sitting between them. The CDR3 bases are TGTGCCAGCAGTTCTAGACAGCAGGACGAGCAGTACTTC. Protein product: CASSSRQQDEQYF.

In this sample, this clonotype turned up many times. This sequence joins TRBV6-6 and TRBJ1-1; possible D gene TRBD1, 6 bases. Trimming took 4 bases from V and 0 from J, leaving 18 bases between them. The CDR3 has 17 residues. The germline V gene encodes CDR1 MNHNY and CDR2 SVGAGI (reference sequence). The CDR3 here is CASSSPLDSRMNTEAFF. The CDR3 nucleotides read TGTGCCAGCAGTTCCCCCCTGGACAGCCGCATGAACACTGAAGCTTTCTTT.

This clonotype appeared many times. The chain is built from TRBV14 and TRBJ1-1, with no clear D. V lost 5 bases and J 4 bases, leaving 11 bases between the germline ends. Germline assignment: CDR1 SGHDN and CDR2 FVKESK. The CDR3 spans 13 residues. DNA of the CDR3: TGTGCCAGCAGCGTTAGCCAGCGCACTGAAGCTTTCTTT. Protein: CASSVSQRTEAFF.

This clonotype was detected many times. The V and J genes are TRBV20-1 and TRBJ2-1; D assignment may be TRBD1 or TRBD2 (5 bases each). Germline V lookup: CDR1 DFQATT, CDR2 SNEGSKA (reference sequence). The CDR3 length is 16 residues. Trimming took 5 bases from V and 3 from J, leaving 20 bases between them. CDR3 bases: TGCAGTGCTGCCACTTACGAGGGACGGGTCTACAATGAGCAGTTCTTC. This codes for CSAATYEGRVYNEQFF.

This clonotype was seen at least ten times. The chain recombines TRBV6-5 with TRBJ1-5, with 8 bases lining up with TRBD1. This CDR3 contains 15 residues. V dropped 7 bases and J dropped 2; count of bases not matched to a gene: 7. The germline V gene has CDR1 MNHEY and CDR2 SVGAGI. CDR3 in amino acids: CASKKTGDGNQPQHF. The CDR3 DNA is TGTGCCAGCAAAAAGACAGGGGATGGCAATCAGCCCCAGCATTTT.

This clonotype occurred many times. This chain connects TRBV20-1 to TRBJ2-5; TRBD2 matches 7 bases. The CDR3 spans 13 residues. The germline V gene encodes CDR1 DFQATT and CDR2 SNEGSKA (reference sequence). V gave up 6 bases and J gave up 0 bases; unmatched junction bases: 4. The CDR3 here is CSATLADQETQYF. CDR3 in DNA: TGCAGTGCCACCCTAGCGGACCAAGAGACCCAGTACTTC.

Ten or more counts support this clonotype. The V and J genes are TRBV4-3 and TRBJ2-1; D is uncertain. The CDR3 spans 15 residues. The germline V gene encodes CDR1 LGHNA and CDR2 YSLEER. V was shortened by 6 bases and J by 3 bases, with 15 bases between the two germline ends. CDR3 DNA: TGCGCCAGCAGTAGGGTCTCGGACGTCTACAATGAGCAGTTCTTC. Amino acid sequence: CASSRVSDVYNEQFF.